The 20 T cell receptor beta chains given below trace back to one sample, sequenced in a study of cytomegalovirus exposure and HLA in healthy donors (dated by TCRdb to 2015 to 2018). The library was built by means of the immunoSEQ multiplex PCR assay. The multiplex PCR relied on a mix of 60 forward primers for TCR Vbeta segments and 13 reverse primers for TCR Jbeta segments. TCRdb stores this immuneACCESS table with in-frame sequences only. Part of the clones is absent; in the studies checked, under half of the shortfall reflects unresolved V genes, and no reason is known for the rest. The sample has under 200,000 clones on record, about 75% of them singletons. Around 15% of the sample is taken by the ten largest. Material: PBMCs. These receptors all come from a man in his fifties in good health and CMV-seropositive.

In its sample, this clone was seen a few times. V is TRBV28 and J is TRBJ1-4, with TRBD1 matching over 8 bases. In germline, CDR1 is MDHEN, CDR2 SYDVKM. The CDR3 sequence is 15 residues long. With V trimmed by 4 bases and J by 8 bases, 9 bases remained unmatched. The CDR3 DNA follows: TGTGCCAGCAGTTCCTACAGGGGGAACTGGGAAAAACTGTTTTTT. It is translated as CASSSYRGNWEKLFF. The entire variable domain, with the rest obtained from reference TRBV28 and TRBJ1-4, is as follows: DVKVTQSSRYLVKRTGEKVFLECVQDMDHENMFWYRQDPGLGLRLIYFSYDVKMKEKGDIPEGYSVSREKKERFSLILESASTNQTSMYLCASSSYRGNWEKLFFGSGTQLSVL.

The V and J genes are TRBV7-2 and TRBJ2-5, with D perhaps TRBD2 (6 bases). The CDR3 is 19 residues long. From germline, CDR1 is SGHTA and CDR2 FQGNSA. With 1 base removed from V and 1 base from J, the gap between germline ends came to 22 bases. CDR3 sequence reads: CASSLVLGLGLAPQETQYF. The CDR3 nucleotides are TGTGCCAGCAGCTTAGTTTTGGGCCTCGGGCTAGCGCCCCAAGAGACCCAGTACTTC.

The V call is TRBV23-1, the J call TRBJ2-2; D perhaps matches TRBD1 (6 bases). TRBV23-1 is reported as an ORF; its role is uncertain. With 4 bases removed from V and 4 bases from J, the gap between germline ends came to 25 bases. The CDR3 is made up of 19 amino acids. The CDR3 sequence: CASSLVPRPTGISTGELFF. The CDR3, as DNA: TGCGCCAGCAGTCTAGTCCCCAGACCAACAGGGATTAGCACCGGGGAGCTGTTTTTT.

V and J are TRBV7-6 and TRBJ2-5, with TRBD2 identical over 8 bases. CDR3 length: 15 amino acids. Germline loops: CDR1 SGHVS, CDR2 FNYEAQ. The junction had 9 bases not matched to a gene; V was cut back by 7 bases and J by 2 bases. The CDR3 DNA reads TGTGCCAGCATTATCAGGTCGGGGGGGCAAGAGACCCAGTACTTC. Encoded protein: CASIIRSGGQETQYF.

This chain connects TRBV7-9 to TRBJ2-2, with D maybe TRBD1 (6 bases). There are 16 residues in the CDR3. Looked up from germline, CDR1 is SEHNR and CDR2 is FQNEAQ (reference sequence). V was trimmed by 5 bases and J by 2 bases, leaving 15 bases between them. Written as DNA, the CDR3 is TGTGCCAGCAGCCCGAATGACAGGCCAAACACCGGGGAGCTGTTTTTT. Translation gives CASSPNDRPNTGELFF.

The chain employs TRBV27 and TRBJ2-5; TRBD1 might be the D (6 bases). CDR1 and CDR2 from the germline V gene are MNHEY and SMNVEV (reference sequence). The CDR3 is 16 amino acids. V lost 3 bases and J lost 3, with 17 bases in between. The CDR3, as DNA: TGTGCCAGCAGTTTCGTGGCAGGGGAGAGAAAAGAGACCCAGTACTTC. Translation: CASSFVAGERKETQYF.

This chain joins TRBV10-1 and TRBJ2-7; D may be TRBD2 (5 bases). Trimming left V 6 bases short and J 1 base short, with 16 bases between. Germline loops: CDR1 WNHNN, CDR2 SYGVQD (reference sequence). This CDR3 comprises 15 residues. The CDR3 loop is CASRPLAGKSYEQYF. DNA for the CDR3: TGCGCCAGCAGACCACTTGCCGGGAAATCCTACGAGCAGTACTTC.

The chain joins TRBV28 to TRBJ2-5; D is uncertain. Trimming removed 0 bases from V and 0 bases from J, with 8 bases in between. In germline, CDR1 is MDHEN, CDR2 SYDVKM. The CDR3 is made up of 15 amino acids. CDR3 region: CASSLWGKYQETQYF. The CDR3 DNA follows: TGTGCCAGCAGTTTATGGGGCAAGTACCAAGAGACCCAGTACTTC.

Comment on this clone: This sample includes further DNA sequences coding for the same CDR3. V is TRBV5-1 and J is TRBJ2-3; 9 nucleotides line up with TRBD2. Germline V gene data show CDR1 as SGHRS and CDR2 as YFSETQ. The length of the CDR3 is 16 residues. The ends lost 2 bases at V and 3 bases at J; junction bases unmatched: 7. The CDR3 region has the DNA TGCGCCAGCAGCTTACTCCCGGGACTAGCAACAGATACGCAGTATTTT. The encoded protein is CASSLLPGLATDTQYF.

This chain connects TRBV9 to TRBJ1-5; D call uncertain. The CDR3 runs 15 residues. Germline CDR1 reads SGDLS; CDR2 reads YYNGEE. V lost 0 bases and J lost 4, with 11 bases in between. The CDR3 is CASSVGGSLNQPQHF. In DNA form, the CDR3 reads TGTGCCAGCAGCGTAGGAGGATCCCTAAATCAGCCCCAGCATTTT.

The genes are TRBV6-1 and TRBJ1-2, with D maybe TRBD1 (6 bases). Between the trimmed V and J ends, which lost 5 bases and 4 bases, there was a span of 14 bases. The CDR3 runs 14 residues. Germline loops: CDR1 MNHNS, CDR2 SASEGT. The CDR3 DNA reads as TGTGCCAGCAGTCCAGGGGTGTCTAGCTATGGCTACACCTTC. It translates to CASSPGVSSYGYTF.

This chain joins TRBV27 and TRBJ1-2; TRBD1 agrees at 7 bases. V dropped 1 base and J dropped 6; count of bases not matched to a gene: 11. CDR1 and CDR2 (germline): MNHEY, SMNVEV (reference sequence). The CDR3 length is 16 residues. CDR3 amino acids: CASSLYHPEGANGYTF. DNA of the CDR3: TGTGCCAGCAGTTTATATCACCCGGAGGGGGCAAATGGCTACACCTTC.

The chain has TRBV6-1 and TRBJ1-6; D is undetermined. CDR1 is MNHNS and CDR2 is SASEGT in the germline V gene. V was shortened by 3 bases and J by 0 bases, with 6 bases between the two germline ends. This CDR3 has 15 residues. For the CDR3, the DNA is TGTGCCAGCAGTGAGACTGCCTCCTATAATTCACCCCTCCACTTT. Protein sequence: CASSETASYNSPLHF.

Only a few counts were recorded for this clone. The V call is TRBV5-6, the J call TRBJ2-1; no definite D call. Germline V gene data show CDR1 as SGHDT and CDR2 as YYEEEE. V lost 0 bases to trimming and J lost 5 bases, with 6 bases between them. The CDR3 contains 13 residues. Here the CDR3 DNA reads TGTGCCAGCAGCTTGGGACTGAACAATGAGCAGTTCTTC. Translated: CASSLGLNNEQFF.

This clone has just a few counts. This rearrangement joins TRBV7-9 to TRBJ1-6; possible D gene TRBD1, 5 bases. With 1 base removed from V and 4 bases from J, the gap between germline ends came to 14 bases. The CDR3 runs to 17 residues. Germline V lookup: CDR1 SEHNR, CDR2 FQNEAQ (reference sequence). The CDR3 DNA sequence: TGTGCCAGCAGCTTAGACTCTGGGGCTCGTTATAATTCACCCCTCCACTTT. As protein: CASSLDSGARYNSPLHF.

V gene TRBV2 combines with J gene TRBJ2-3; 7 nucleotides align to TRBD2. Germline values: CDR1 SNHLY, CDR2 FYNNEI. CDR3 length: 16 amino acids. The J segment lost 0 bases and the V segment lost 6 bases, leaving 9 bases of the junction unmatched. The CDR3 DNA reads TGTGCCAGCAGGGGATGGGACTACGCTAGCACAGATACGCAGTATTTT. Translation: CASRGWDYASTDTQYF. The whole variable domain, filled in from reference TRBV2 and TRBJ2-3, reads EPEVTQTPSHQVTQMGQEVILRCVPISNHLYFYWYRQILGQKVEFLVSFYNNEISEKSEIFDDQFSVERPDGSNFTLKIRSTKLEDSAMYFCASRGWDYASTDTQYFGPGTRLTVL.

The chain joins TRBV5-1 to TRBJ1-2; weak D call: TRBD1 (5 bases). Between the trimmed V and J ends, which lost 0 bases and 4 bases, there was a span of 13 bases. Germline CDR1 SGHRS, CDR2 YFSETQ. The CDR3 is 15 amino acids. The CDR3 DNA reads TGCGCCAGCAGCTTGGTCAGTGGAGGGACCTATGGCTACACCTTC. Translated, it gives CASSLVSGGTYGYTF.

The rearrangement links TRBV23-1 to TRBJ2-7, with a tentative D call TRBD2 (5 bases). TRBV23-1 is sorted into the ORF group, with uncertain function. The germline V and J ends were trimmed by 2 bases and 0 bases, with 11 bases remaining between them. The CDR3 spans 15 residues. This CDR3 reads CASSQMGDISYEQYV. The CDR3 bases are TGCGCCAGCAGTCAAATGGGAGACATCTCCTACGAGCAGTACGTC.

This clone was picked up a small number of times. The chain uses TRBV5-6 and TRBJ2-3, with a tentative D call TRBD2 (5 bases). CDR1 SGHDT and CDR2 YYEEEE come from the germline V gene. The CDR3 length is 15 residues. V was trimmed by 4 bases and J by 1 base, leaving 13 bases between them. In DNA form, the CDR3 reads TGTGCCAGCAGCCCCCGGTTCGGGGGCACAGATACGCAGTATTTT. Its protein product is CASSPRFGGTDTQYF.

The chain employs TRBV2 and TRBJ1-4; 8 nucleotides align to TRBD1. Germline V gene data show CDR1 as SNHLY and CDR2 as FYNNEI. With V trimmed by 8 bases and J by 4 bases, 3 bases remained unmatched. There are 13 residues in the CDR3. CDR3 region: CASRTGLNEKLFF. CDR3 nucleotide sequence: TGTGCCAGCCGGACAGGGCTTAATGAAAAACTGTTTTTT. The variable domain in full, completed from reference TRBV2 and TRBJ1-4, reads EPEVTQTPSHQVTQMGQEVILRCVPISNHLYFYWYRQILGQKVEFLVSFYNNEISEKSEIFDDQFSVERPDGSNFTLKIRSTKLEDSAMYFCASRTGLNEKLFFGSGTQLSVL.